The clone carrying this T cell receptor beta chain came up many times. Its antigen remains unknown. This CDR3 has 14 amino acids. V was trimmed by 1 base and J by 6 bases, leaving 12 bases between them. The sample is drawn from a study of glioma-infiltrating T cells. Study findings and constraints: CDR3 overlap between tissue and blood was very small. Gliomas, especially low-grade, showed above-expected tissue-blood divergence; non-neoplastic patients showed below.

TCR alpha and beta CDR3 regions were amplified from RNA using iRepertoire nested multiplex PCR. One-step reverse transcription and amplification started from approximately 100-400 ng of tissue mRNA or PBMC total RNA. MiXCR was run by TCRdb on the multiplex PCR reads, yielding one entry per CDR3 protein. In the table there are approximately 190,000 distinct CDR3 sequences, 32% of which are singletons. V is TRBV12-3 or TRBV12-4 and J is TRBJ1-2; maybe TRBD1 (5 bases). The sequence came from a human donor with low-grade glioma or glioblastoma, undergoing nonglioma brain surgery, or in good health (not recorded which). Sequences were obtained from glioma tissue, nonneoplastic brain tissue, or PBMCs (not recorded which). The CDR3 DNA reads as TGTGCCAGCAGTTTAGGTCGGGGGGACGATGGCTACACCTTC. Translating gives CASSLGRGDDGYTF.